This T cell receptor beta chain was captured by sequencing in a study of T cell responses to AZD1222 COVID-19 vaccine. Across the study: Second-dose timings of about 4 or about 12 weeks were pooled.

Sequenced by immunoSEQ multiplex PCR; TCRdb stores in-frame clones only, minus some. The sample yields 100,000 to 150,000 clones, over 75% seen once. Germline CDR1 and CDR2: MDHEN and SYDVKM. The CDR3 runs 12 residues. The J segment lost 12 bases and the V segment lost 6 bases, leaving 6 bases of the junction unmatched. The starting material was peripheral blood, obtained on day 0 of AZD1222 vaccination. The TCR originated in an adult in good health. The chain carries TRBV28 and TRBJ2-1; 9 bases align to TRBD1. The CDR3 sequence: CASSRDRVGQFF. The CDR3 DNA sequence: TGTGCCAGCAGCCGGGACAGGGTAGGGCAGTTCTTC.